A selection of T cell receptor beta chains follows, all from one sample in a study of T cells after yellow fever vaccination. MiXCR, run by TCRdb on the 5' RACE reads, gives a single entry per CDR3 protein. The sample consists of a few hundred thousand distinct CDR3 sequences, roughly 4% of them appearing once. Material: PBMCs, obtained 15 days after the yellow fever booster vaccination. Receptor source: a man younger than 30 who received the YFV17D yellow fever vaccine. Each CDR3 is given with its conserved first and last residue. Fields, in order: J gene, V gene, clone size, D gene, CDR3 protein, CDR3 DNA. The D gene is left open where the match is weak. Rows give clone size only sometimes, using once, few, many, or a class for an expanded clone.

TRBJ2-1 | TRBV7-6 | - | TRBD2 | CASSSTLLAGGLNEQFF | TGTGCCAGCAGCTCAACTTTACTAGCGGGGGGTCTGAATGAGCAGTTCTTC
TRBJ2-3 | TRBV30 | - | - | CAWTARADTQYF | TGTGCCTGGACCGCAAGGGCAGATACGCAGTATTTT
TRBJ1-2 | TRBV24-1 | many | TRBD1 | CATSDSRTGDSGYTF | TGTGCCACCAGTGACTCCCGGACAGGGGACTCTGGCTACACCTTC
TRBJ2-1 | TRBV5-1 | many | - | CASSGLWGDDGYNEQFF | TGCGCCAGCAGCGGCCTTTGGGGGGACGACGGCTACAATGAGCAGTTCTTC
TRBJ2-3 | TRBV6-4 | many | - | CASSQRDTDTQYF | TGTGCCAGCAGTCAAAGGGATACAGATACGCAGTATTTT
TRBJ2-7 | TRBV3-1 | many | TRBD1 | CASSQDYRTGGLEQYF | TGTGCCAGCAGCCAAGATTACAGGACAGGGGGGTTGGAGCAGTACTTC
TRBJ2-3 | TRBV5-5 | many | - | CASSQAPAGGTDTQYF | TGTGCCAGCAGCCAGGCGCCGGCAGGGGGCACAGATACGCAGTATTTT
TRBJ2-3 | TRBV12-3/TRBV12-4 | many | TRBD2 | CASSPSGGAVETQYF | TGTGCCAGCAGCCCTAGCGGGGGGGCCGTTGAGACGCAGTATTTT
TRBJ2-2 | TRBV18 | many | - | CASSPWTEETTGELFF | TGTGCCAGCTCACCATGGACAGAGGAAACCACCGGGGAGCTGTTTTTT
TRBJ2-3 | TRBV15 | many | - | CATSREEADTQYF | TGTGCCACCAGCAGAGAGGAAGCAGATACGCAGTATTTT
TRBJ2-5 | TRBV6-5 | few | TRBD1 | CASTRTGWRGTQYF | TGTGCCAGCACCAGGACAGGGTGGCGGGGGACCCAGTACTTC